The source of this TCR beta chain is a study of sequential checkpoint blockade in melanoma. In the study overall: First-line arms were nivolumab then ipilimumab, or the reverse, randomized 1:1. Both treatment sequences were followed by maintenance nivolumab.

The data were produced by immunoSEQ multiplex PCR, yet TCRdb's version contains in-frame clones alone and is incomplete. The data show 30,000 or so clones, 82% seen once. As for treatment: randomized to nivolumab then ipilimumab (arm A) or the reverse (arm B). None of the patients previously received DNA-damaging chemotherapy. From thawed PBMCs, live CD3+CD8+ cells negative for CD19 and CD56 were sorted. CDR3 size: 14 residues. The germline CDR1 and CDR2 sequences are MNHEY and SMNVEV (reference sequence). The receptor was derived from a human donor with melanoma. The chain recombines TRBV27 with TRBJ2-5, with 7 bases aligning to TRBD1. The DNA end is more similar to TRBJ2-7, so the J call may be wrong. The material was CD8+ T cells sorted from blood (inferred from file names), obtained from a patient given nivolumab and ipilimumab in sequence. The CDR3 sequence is CASSLWDRPYEQYF. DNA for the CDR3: TGTGCCAGCAGTTTGTGGGACAGACCCTACGAGCAGTACTTC.